Presented here are 6 T cell receptor beta chains from one specimen sequenced in a study of tumor-infiltrating lymphocytes in primary liver carcinoma. From 450 to 600 ng total RNA, TCR beta cDNA was generated with a primer in the constant region. Three nested multiplex PCR rounds, a slightly modified ARM-PCR method, built the TCR beta libraries. It was with TRBV1-TRBV30 forward primers and a C-beta reverse primer that the first two PCR rounds were run, at about 9 cycles each. Using its own MiXCR run on the multiplex PCR reads, TCRdb lists one record per CDR3 protein. The data contain 300,000 to 400,000 distinct CDR3 sequences, over 55% of them singletons. The study extracted blood RNA from unsorted whole blood and also extracted germline DNA. Sequences were obtained from peripheral blood. These TCRs come from a man aged 35 to 55 with primary liver carcinoma and hepatitis B virus infection.

In regard to this clonotype: A much larger clone lies one base from this, so it may be a read error. The V call is TRBV29-1, the J call TRBJ2-7, with 10 bases lining up with TRBD1. CDR1 is SQVTM, CDR2 ANQGSEA, per germline. The CDR3 loop spans 13 amino acids. Here the CDR3 reads CSVSGTGVYKQYF. CDR3 sequence (DNA): TGCAGTGTCTCCGGGACAGGGGTCTACAAGCAGTACTTC.

Remarks on this clonotype: A read error may be the cause here, since a much bigger clone is one base away. The chain employs TRBV28 and TRBJ2-3; D gene unclear. The germline gives CDR1 MDHEN, CDR2 SYDVKM. The CDR3 length is 14 residues. Here the CDR3 reads CASSLRAIQDKQYF. CDR3 nucleotides: TGTGCCAGCAGTTTACGAGCGATTCAAGATAAGCAGTATTTT.

A remark on this clonotype: It is likely a read error, because the conserved phenylalanine at the end of the CDR3 is missing. The DNA is left out, because the CDR3 cannot be placed on it with certainty; the CDR3 is given as TCRdb lists it. The rearrangement uses TRBV11-3 and TRBJ2-3. Including both end residues, the CDR3 is 12 amino acids long. The V gene's germline CDR1 is SGHNT and CDR2 YENEEA. This chain's CDR3 is CASSSAADTKYL.

As concerns this clonotype: This sequence may be a read error, since a much larger clone differs from it by one base. The chain is built from TRBV29-1 and TRBJ2-7; possibly TRBD1 for D (6 bases). The germline V gene has CDR1 SQVTM and CDR2 ANQGSEA. The CDR3 extends over 13 amino acids. The CDR3 spells CSARPQGSYGQYF. DNA for the CDR3: TGCAGCGCCCGACCCCAGGGGTCCTACGGGCAGTACTTC.

About this clonotype itself: The conserved phenylalanine or tryptophan normally closing the CDR3 is absent here, so this likely arose from a read error. The rearrangement uses TRBV4-1 and TRBJ1-3; no firm D call. Germline V CDR1 and CDR2: MGHRA, YSYEKL. This CDR3 is built from 13 residues. The CDR3 coding sequence is TGTGCCAGCAGCCGAGTCGACGGGAACACCATATATCTT. As protein: CASSRVDGNTIYL.

This clonotype has a single count. An end of the junction differs from the germline gene, which may be a read error. This rearrangement joins TRBV6-1 to TRBJ2-5; 8 bases match TRBD2. The length of the CDR3 is 14 residues. Germline V gene sequence: CDR1 MNHNS, CDR2 SASEGT. The CDR3 sequence is CTSSREGAQETQYF. The CDR3 bases are TGTACCAGTAGTCGGGAGGGTGCCCAAGAGACCCAGTACTTC.